These 5 T cell receptor beta chains were all obtained from the same sample, sequenced in a study of identical twins. Each CDR3 protein is one row after TCRdb ran MiXCR on the 5' RACE reads. This table holds around 490,000 distinct CDR3 sequences, about 16% found once. The same data also contributed to another study, on yellow fever vaccine responses in identical twins.

Sequenced sample: CD4+ T cells sorted from blood. The receptors stem from a woman between 18 and 29 years old in good health.

This clonotype occurred a few times. The chain employs TRBV2 and TRBJ1-5; no clear D gene. V was shortened by 9 bases and J by 6 bases, with 15 bases between the two germline ends. Germline values: CDR1 SNHLY, CDR2 FYNNEI. The CDR3 loop spans 13 amino acids. This CDR3 is CASSGETSQPQHF. CDR3 DNA sequence: TGTGCCAGTTCCGGGGAAACGAGTCAGCCCCAGCATTTT.

This clonotype came up a few times. The chain links TRBV5-1 to TRBJ1-4; D possibly corresponds to TRBD1 (6 bases). CDR3 length: 14 residues. From germline, CDR1 is SGHRS and CDR2 YFSETQ. V lost 4 bases and J lost 5, with 12 bases in between. The CDR3 nucleotides read TGCGCCAGCAGCCACAGGGCCAGAAATGAAAAACTGTTTTTT. It is translated as CASSHRARNEKLFF.

CDR3 protein: CASSGGQTYNEQFF. CDR3 bases: TGTGCCAGCAGTGGAGGACAGACCTACAATGAGCAGTTCTTC. V is TRBV2 and J is TRBJ2-1; possibly TRBD1 for D (6 bases). V lost 4 bases and J lost 2, with 9 bases in between. Germline values: CDR1 SNHLY, CDR2 FYNNEI. The CDR3 covers 14 residues. The full variable domain, with the rest looked up from reference TRBV2 and TRBJ2-1, is EPEVTQTPSHQVTQMGQEVILRCVPISNHLYFYWYRQILGQKVEFLVSFYNNEISEKSEIFDDQFSVERPDGSNFTLKIRSTKLEDSAMYFCASSGGQTYNEQFFGPGTRLTVL.

This clonotype was detected a few times. The V and J genes are TRBV2 and TRBJ2-7, with unresolved D. Trimming shortened V by 0 bases and J by 6 bases, and 9 bases separated the two germline ends. The V gene's germline CDR1 is SNHLY and CDR2 FYNNEI. CDR3 size: 13 residues. CDR3 protein: CASSEALLSEQYF. CDR3 nucleotides: TGTGCCAGCAGTGAAGCGCTTCTTAGCGAGCAGTACTTC.

This clonotype was recorded a few times. The chain has TRBV20-1 and TRBJ1-1; unclear D gene. Between the trimmed V and J ends, which lost 6 bases and 8 bases, there was a span of 4 bases. Germline values: CDR1 DFQATT, CDR2 SNEGSKA (reference sequence). This CDR3 has 8 amino acids. This CDR3 reads CSAAEAFF. The CDR3 DNA sequence: TGCAGTGCAGCAGAAGCTTTCTTT.